The rows below give T cell receptor beta chains drawn from one sample of a study of long-term antiretroviral therapy in people with HIV. The data were produced by immunoSEQ multiplex PCR, yet TCRdb's version contains in-frame clones alone and is incomplete. The table includes 8,000 to 10,000 clones, about 83% detected once. Sequenced here: unsorted PBMCs, sampled 0.3 years before starting antiretroviral therapy. These receptors were obtained from a man aged 30 to 45 with HIV. CDR3s include the opening cysteine and the closing phenylalanine or tryptophan. Not every row has a clone size; where given, it reads once, few, many or a size class.

TRBJ2-7,NA,TRBV25-1,CASSESAGTGSYEQYF
TRBJ2-3,NA,TRBV10-3,CAISEREKSTDTQYF
TRBJ2-1,NA,TRBV10-3,CASRDSYNEQFF
TRBJ1-6,NA,TRBV28,CASSSGQGIHSPLHF
TRBJ2-2,NA,TRBV6-5,CASSSGTSNTGELFF
TRBJ1-1,NA,TRBV30,CAWNPGENTEAFF
TRBJ2-7,NA,TRBV7-3,CAREGRVPGHGAYEQYF
TRBJ1-2,NA,TRBV12-2,CASRLDPTGGGVGGYTF
TRBJ1-3,NA,TRBV19,CASSIGRALGNTIYF
TRBJ2-7,NA,TRBV5-1,CASSWGQGDYREQYF
TRBJ2-7,NA,TRBV6-5,CASSYKTHGPYEQYF
TRBJ1-5,NA,TRBV30,CAWSDELNQPQHF
TRBJ1-2,NA,TRBV28,CASSLGQGRTYGYTF
TRBJ2-1,NA,TRBV10-3,CAISPGLAGKGAYNEQFF
TRBJ1-3,NA,TRBV7-2,CASSLVGQSSGNTIYF
TRBJ1-6,few,TRBV6-1,CASSGQGFYNSPLHF
TRBJ1-5,NA,TRBV28,CASRPNLGSNQPQHF
TRBJ2-3,NA,TRBV2,CASSDLLAVFTNTQYF